This TCR beta chain was retrieved from a study of cytomegalovirus exposure and HLA in healthy donors. A remark on this clone: The sample has other DNA sequences that encode this CDR3 too.

Trimming pared 6 bases from V and 3 bases from J, leaving 8 bases between. The CDR3 spans 12 residues. Germline V CDR1 and CDR2: KGHSH, LQKENI. Primers for the PCR totalled 60 Vbeta and 13 Jbeta. Data came from immunoSEQ multiplex PCR; TCRdb stores just in-frame clones and leaves some out. The sample shows roughly 130,000 clones, roughly 70% of them seen only once. The source of this sequence is a woman aged 40 to 49 in good health and CMV-seropositive. The V call is TRBV18, the J call TRBJ1-2, with D unresolved. Material: PBMCs. Here the CDR3 DNA reads TGTGCCAGCTCGGCGGGAGACTATGGCTACACCTTC. Translating gives CASSAGDYGYTF.